The rows below give T cell receptor beta chains drawn from one sample of a study of Ad26.COV2.S vaccination and SARS-CoV-2 variants. The protocol was immunoSEQ multiplex PCR, while the TCRdb copy is restricted to in-frame clones and leaves out a portion. Here the sample spans 360,000 or so clones, approximately 89% being singletons. The source was peripheral blood, collected in a trial of Ad26.COV2.S vaccine versus placebo. These receptors were obtained from a person aged 18-65 years who received the Ad26.COV2.S COVID-19 vaccine or a placebo. Each CDR3 is given with its conserved first and last residue. Each record gives: clone size, V gene, CDR3 length, J gene, D gene, CDR3 DNA, CDR3 protein. The D gene is left open where the match is weak. Only some rows state a clone size, as once, few, many or a class for expanded clones.

NA	TRBV7-9	14	TRBJ1-4	TRBD1	TGTGCCAGCAGCTACGAGACAGGGAGAGAAAAACTGTTTTTT	CASSYETGREKLFF
NA	TRBV11-3	14	TRBJ2-7	TRBD2	TGTGCCAGCAGCGATCCCCTAGCGGGAGGTGTGGCGTACTTC	CASSDPLAGGVAYF
NA	TRBV5-1	14	TRBJ1-1	NA	TGCGCCAGCAGCCCGGACAGCATGAACACTGAAGCTTTCTTT	CASSPDSMNTEAFF
NA	TRBV24-1	15	TRBJ2-5	TRBD2	TGTGCCACCAGTGACTCGCTAGCGGGAGACGAGACCCAGTACTTC	CATSDSLAGDETQYF
once	TRBV20-1	11	TRBJ1-2	NA	TGCAGTGCTAGCGATAACTATGGCTACACCTTC	CSASDNYGYTF
NA	TRBV4-3	15	TRBJ1-5	NA	TGCGCCAGCAGCCATGCCTTTTCGAGCAATCAGCCCCAGCATTTT	CASSHAFSSNQPQHF
NA	TRBV4-3	14	TRBJ2-2	NA	TGCGCCAGCAGCCAAGGACAGTACACCGGGGAGCTGTTTTTT	CASSQGQYTGELFF
NA	TRBV24-1	11	TRBJ1-2	NA	TGTGCCACCAGTGATTTGGATGGCTACACCTTC	CATSDLDGYTF
NA	TRBV5-4	14	TRBJ2-3	TRBD1	TGTGCCAGCAGCTTAGGACAGGGGGCAGATACGCAGTATTTT	CASSLGQGADTQYF
NA	TRBV14	18	TRBJ2-5	TRBD2	TGTGCCAGCAGCCAAGAGGTTGGACTAGCGGGAGGTGGTGAGACCCAGTACTTC	CASSQEVGLAGGGETQYF
NA	TRBV27	17	TRBJ2-7	TRBD2	TGTGCCAGCTTGGTACTTATCCAGCGGGAGTTTCCCTACGAGCAGTACTTC	CASLVLIQREFPYEQYF
NA	TRBV7-9	15	TRBJ2-7	TRBD1	TGTGCCAGCAGCCCGTGGGACAGGGGGTTCAACGAGCAGTACTTC	CASSPWDRGFNEQYF
NA	TRBV10-2	11	TRBJ1-2	NA	TGCGCCAGCCAGGGGAGCTATGGCTACACCTTC	CASQGSYGYTF
once	TRBV7-6	14	TRBJ2-5	TRBD2	TGTGCCAGCAGCCTCGGGGGGGGTAGAGAGACCCAGTACTTC	CASSLGGGRETQYF
NA	TRBV28	14	TRBJ1-4	NA	TGTGCCAGCAGTTTTGACACGGGAAATGAAAAACTGTTTTTT	CASSFDTGNEKLFF
NA	TRBV10-2	13	TRBJ2-7	NA	TGCGCCAGCAGTGCCGAATATACCTACGAGCAGTACTTC	CASSAEYTYEQYF
once	TRBV29-1	13	TRBJ2-7	TRBD2	TGCAGCGTAGCCGGGACTAGCGGGAACGAGCAGTACTTC	CSVAGTSGNEQYF
NA	TRBV4-2	21	TRBJ2-3	TRBD2	TGTGCCAGCAGCCTGACTAGCGGGAGAGTAAAGCAGAGGGTTCCCACAGATACGCAGTATTTT	CASSLTSGRVKQRVPTDTQYF
NA	TRBV2	14	TRBJ2-1	NA	TGTGCCAGCGATTTTGTAGGGGGGTACAATGAGCAGTTCTTC	CASDFVGGYNEQFF
NA	TRBV10-3	16	TRBJ2-7	NA	TGTGCCATCAGTGAAAGGGGGGGGGCTTCCCCGTACGAGCAGTACTTC	CAISERGGASPYEQYF
NA	TRBV28	12	TRBJ1-1	NA	TGTGCCAGCAGCAGCAACCGGGGTGAAGCTTTCTTT	CASSSNRGEAFF
NA	TRBV11-2	13	TRBJ2-7	NA	TGTGCCAGCAGCTTACCCGAGGGCTACGAGCAGTACTTC	CASSLPEGYEQYF
once	TRBV7-9	15	TRBJ2-4	NA	TGTGCCAGCAGCCGGAACCTGATAGCTTCGGGCATTCAGTACTTC	CASSRNLIASGIQYF
NA	TRBV28	21	TRBJ2-7	TRBD1	TGTGCCAGCAGCCGGACAGGGTTCCCAGAGTACGAGGGTTCGGCCTCCTACGAGCAGTACTTC	CASSRTGFPEYEGSASYEQYF
NA	TRBV6-5	14	TRBJ2-7	TRBD1	TGTGCCAGCAGTCAGGGACAGGGGCCCTACGAGCAGTACTTC	CASSQGQGPYEQYF
NA	TRBV2	13	TRBJ1-2	TRBD1	TGTGCCAGCAGGCTCGACAGGGTTAGTGGCTACACCTTC	CASRLDRVSGYTF
NA	TRBV27	12	TRBJ1-4	NA	TGTGCCAGCAGCAGCTTTAATGAAAAACTGTTTTTT	CASSSFNEKLFF
NA	TRBV19	15	TRBJ2-3	TRBD2	TGTGCCAGTAGTATAGGCGGGAGTAGCCCAGATACGCAGTATTTT	CASSIGGSSPDTQYF
NA	TRBV10-3	11	TRBJ2-1	NA	TGTGCCATCAGTGTAGCGGCGGAGCAGTTCTTC	CAISVAAEQFF
NA	TRBV3-1/TRBV3-2	14	TRBJ1-1	TRBD1	TGTGCCAGCAGCCAACTAACAGGGGAAGCTGAAGCTTTCTTT	CASSQLTGEAEAFF
NA	TRBV24-1	12	TRBJ2-2	NA	TGTGCCACCAGTGAGCGGGTCGGGGAGCTGTTTTTT	CATSERVGELFF
NA	TRBV15	16	TRBJ2-2	TRBD2	TGTGCCACCAGCACTAGGACTAGCGGGAACACCGGGGAGCTGTTTTTT	CATSTRTSGNTGELFF
NA	TRBV5-6	13	TRBJ1-1	NA	TGTGCCAGCAGCTGGGAGCAGGGCACTGAAGCTTTCTTT	CASSWEQGTEAFF
NA	TRBV24-1	12	TRBJ2-3	TRBD2	TGTGCCACCGGGGGACTAGCAGATACGCAGTATTTT	CATGGLADTQYF
NA	TRBV4-1	18	TRBJ2-6	TRBD1	TGCGCCAGCAGCCAAGAGGGACAGGGGGCGTCTGGGGCCAACGTCCTGACTTTC	CASSQEGQGASGANVLTF
NA	TRBV30	15	TRBJ1-1	NA	TGTGCCTGGATCGATGGCAGAAACATGAACACTGAAGCTTTCTTT	CAWIDGRNMNTEAFF
NA	TRBV9	15	TRBJ2-1	NA	TGTGCCAGCAGCGTAAAAGTGGGACCCTACAATGAGCAGTTCTTC	CASSVKVGPYNEQFF
NA	TRBV3-1/TRBV3-2	13	TRBJ2-1	TRBD2	TGTGCCAGCAGCCAATACACTAGCGGTGAGCAGTTCTTC	CASSQYTSGEQFF
few	TRBV19	15	TRBJ1-1	NA	TGTGCCAGTAGTATATTAACGCAGGGGAACACTGAAGCTTTCTTT	CASSILTQGNTEAFF
NA	TRBV15	16	TRBJ2-7	NA	TGTGCCACCAGCACCAATGCCGGGACGGTGATCTACGAGCAGTACTTC	CATSTNAGTVIYEQYF
NA	TRBV4-3	12	TRBJ2-1	NA	TGCGCCAGCAGCCAGGGTAGGGCTGAGCAGTTCTTC	CASSQGRAEQFF
once	TRBV6-5	15	TRBJ2-7	TRBD1	TGTGCCAGCAGCCTCGGGGGGGACAGGGGGTACGAGCAGTACTTC	CASSLGGDRGYEQYF
NA	TRBV6-4	14	TRBJ1-5	NA	TGTGCCAGCAGTGACTCTAACACTAATCAGCCCCAGCATTTT	CASSDSNTNQPQHF
NA	TRBV3-1/TRBV3-2	16	TRBJ1-6	NA	TGTGCCAGCAGCCAAGCTGAGGGGGATAGGAATTCACCCCTCCACTTT	CASSQAEGDRNSPLHF
few	TRBV2	15	TRBJ2-7	NA	TGTGCCAGTGGCCCCCAGGGCAGGGTCACATACGAGCAGTACTTC	CASGPQGRVTYEQYF